Shown below are 14 T cell receptor beta chains from a single sample sequenced in a study of blood T cells in healthy people across ages. The use of a sample-barcoded 5' primer and a J-beta primer mix characterized a second PCR of roughly 6 to 11 cycles. Via MiXCR, TCRdb re-called the 5' RACE reads, giving one row per CDR3 protein. The sample lists hundreds of thousands of distinct CDR3 sequences; around 49% were seen once. Material for sequencing was blood. These receptors all stem from a woman in her fifties or sixties in good health.

This chain uses TRBV12-3 or TRBV12-4 with TRBJ2-1, with D possibly called TRBD1 or TRBD2 (5 bases each). Matching the DNA end better, TRBJ2-7 makes the J call doubtful. The length of the CDR3 is 16 residues. CDR3 sequence reads: CASNLESGLSYNEQYF. CDR3 in DNA: TGTGCCAGCAACCTTGAATCGGGGCTCTCCTACAATGAGCAGTACTTC.

The sample holds a few counts of this clonotype. This rearrangement joins TRBV28 to TRBJ2-4; possible D gene TRBD2, 5 bases. The J call could be wrong; TRBJ2-7 is a better fit for the DNA end. The CDR3 spans 13 residues. The germline V gene has CDR1 MDHEN and CDR2 SYDVKM. CDR3 residues: CASSVLGSHEQYF. The CDR3 region has the DNA TGTGCCAGCAGTGTACTAGGGTCCCACGAGCAGTACTTC.

The chain couples TRBV29-1 to TRBJ2-5; 9 bases line up with TRBD2. CDR1 and CDR2 (germline): SQVTM, ANQGSEA. The CDR3 length is 14 residues. V lost 4 bases, J lost 11 bases, and 14 bases stayed unmatched. The CDR3 DNA reads as TGCAGCGTTGGGAGTTGGGAGCGGGAGGAGGTTCAGTACTTC. This codes for CSVGSWEREEVQYF.

The J gene is TRBJ1-1, the V gene TRBV5-1; tentative D call: TRBD1 (6 bases). Trimming removed 4 bases from V and 3 bases from J, with 19 bases in between. The CDR3 is 16 residues long. CDR1 and CDR2 from the germline V gene are SGHRS and YFSETQ. This CDR3 reads CASSPPSQGLDTEAFF. CDR3 DNA: TGCGCCAGCAGCCCCCCTAGCCAGGGGCTGGACACTGAAGCTTTCTTT. The variable domain in full, completed from reference TRBV5-1 and TRBJ1-1, reads KAGVTQTPRYLIKTRGQQVTLSCSPISGHRSVSWYQQTPGQGLQFLFEYFSETQRNKGNFPGRFSGRQFSNSRSEMNVSTLELGDSALYLCASSPPSQGLDTEAFFGQGTRLTVV.

As for this clonotype: This may arise from a read error, as a much more abundant clone is one base away. The CDR3 sequence: CASSYVAGGLNEQFF. The CDR3 nucleotides are TGTGCCAGCAGTTATGTAGCGGGAGGGTTAAATGAGCAGTTCTTC. The chain carries TRBV6-6 and TRBJ2-1; 11 nucleotides agree with TRBD2. The CDR3 totals 15 residues. Germline trimming cut 3 bases from V and 7 bases from J; bases unmatched to any gene: 5. CDR1 and CDR2 (germline): MNHNY, SVGAGI (reference sequence).

V usage is TRBV12-3 or TRBV12-4 and J usage is TRBJ1-5; 7 bases align to TRBD1. This CDR3 has 16 amino acids. Trimming removed 3 bases from V and 2 bases from J; junction bases left unmatched: 7. DNA for the CDR3: TGTGCCAGCAGTTTGGCAGGGGGTGGCGGCAATCAGCCCCAGCATTTT. Translation: CASSLAGGGGNQPQHF.

The V call is TRBV9, the J call TRBJ1-1; no firm D call. Deletions cut 3 bases from V and 0 bases from J, with 6 bases between. The germline V gene encodes CDR1 SGDLS and CDR2 YYNGEE. The CDR3 consists of 13 residues. CDR3 DNA sequence: TGTGCCAGCAGCGCGAGAATGAACACTGAAGCTTTCTTT. As protein: CASSARMNTEAFF.

This clonotype was seen more than once but under ten times. The CDR3 spells CASSDSSGRFSGANVLTF. CDR3 sequence (DNA): TGTGCCAGCAGCGACTCTAGCGGGAGGTTCTCTGGGGCCAACGTCCTGACTTTC. V is TRBV9 and J is TRBJ2-6, with 11 bases lining up with TRBD2. V lost 3 bases to trimming and J lost 0 bases; unmatched junction nucleotides: 5. This CDR3 region has 18 residues. Germline CDR1 is SGDLS and CDR2 is YYNGEE.

The V and J genes are TRBV10-3 and TRBJ2-1; 10 bases fit TRBD2. Germline V lookup: CDR1 ENHRY, CDR2 SYGVKD. The V gene end was trimmed by 8 bases and the J gene end by 8 bases; junction bases not matched to a gene: 6. The CDR3 length is 13 residues. This CDR3 reads CAIRTSGSDEQFF. CDR3 bases: TGTGCCATCCGGACTAGCGGAAGCGATGAGCAGTTCTTC.

The chain employs TRBV4-2 and TRBJ2-1, with 7 nucleotides matching TRBD2. Trimming at V came to 4 bases and at J to 10 bases, leaving 13 bases not matched to a gene. The CDR3 is made up of 15 amino acids. Germline assignment: CDR1 LGHNA and CDR2 YNFKEQ. The CDR3 loop reads CASSPQREAANEQFF. CDR3 nucleotide sequence: TGTGCCAGCAGCCCCCAGCGGGAAGCCGCGAACGAGCAGTTCTTC.

The chain couples TRBV4-2 to TRBJ1-1; a weak D match, TRBD1 (5 bases). The CDR3 is 14 amino acids. Deletions cut 0 bases from V and 7 bases from J, with 12 bases between. Germline V gene lookup returns CDR1 LGHNA and CDR2 YNFKEQ. The CDR3 bases are TGTGCCAGCAGCCAAGACAGGGTCTACATTGAAGCTTTCTTT. Protein sequence: CASSQDRVYIEAFF.

This rearrangement joins TRBV28 to TRBJ2-4, with D maybe TRBD1 (6 bases). CDR1 MDHEN and CDR2 SYDVKM come from the germline V gene. This CDR3 spans 11 amino acids. The ends were cut back, 4 bases at V and 13 bases at J, with 11 bases in the middle. Here the CDR3 DNA reads TGTGCCAGCAGTTATACGGGACAACAGTACTTC. This codes for CASSYTGQQYF. The whole variable domain, remainder taken from reference TRBV28 and TRBJ2-4, is DVKVTQSSRYLVKRTGEKVFLECVQDMDHENMFWYRQDPGLGLRLIYFSYDVKMKEKGDIPEGYSVSREKKERFSLILESASTNQTSMYLCASSYTGQQYFGAGTRLSVL.

Remarks on this clonotype: A read error may account for a junction end that differs from germline. V usage is TRBV29-1 and J usage is TRBJ1-1; TRBD1 matches 8 bases. The CDR3 totals 13 residues. Germline lookup yields CDR1 SQVTM and CDR2 ANQGSEA. The CDR3 DNA reads TGTTCCGGTCGGGGACAGGACTCAGGGGGAGCTTTCTTT. Translating gives CSGRGQDSGGAFF.

The V call is TRBV6-1, the J call TRBJ2-1; 9 bases match TRBD2. The germline V gene encodes CDR1 MNHNS and CDR2 SASEGT. The CDR3 covers 15 residues. The J segment lost 7 bases and the V segment lost 4 bases, leaving 8 bases of the junction unmatched. CDR3 coding DNA: TGTGCCAGCAGTGTGGGCGGGAGGGGAAGAAATGAGCAGTTCTTC. Translating it yields CASSVGGRGRNEQFF.